This TCR beta chain was identified in a study of blood T cell repertoires in COVID-19. The trim removed 4 bases at V and 6 bases at J, leaving 4 bases unmatched. Germline V gives CDR1 LNHDA, CDR2 SQIVND (reference sequence). CDR3 length: 13 residues. Clones were sequenced by immunoSEQ multiplex PCR, and TCRdb holds only the in-frame ones, with some missing. Of about 300,000 clones listed, around 85% are singletons. The rearrangement links TRBV19 to TRBJ2-7; TRBD2 matches at 9 bases. This sequence was found in a woman in her 50s who had recovered from COVID-19. The sequencing input was PBMCs or T cells enriched from blood (not recorded which). Written as DNA, the CDR3 is TGTGCCAGTAGTAGCGGGAGGGCCGCCGAGCAGTACTTC. Amino acid sequence: CASSSGRAAEQYF. The complete variable domain, with remaining parts taken from reference TRBV19 and TRBJ2-7, reads DGGITQSPKYLFRKEGQNVTLSCEQNLNHDAMYWYRQDPGQGLRLIYYSQIVNDFQKGDIAEGYSVSREKKESFPLTVTSAQKNPTAFYLCASSSGRAAEQYFGPGTRLTVT.